This T cell receptor beta chain comes out of a study of immune evolution from preneoplasia to lung adenocarcinoma. A note on this clone: Its antigen is undetermined.

Repertoires were generated with immunoSEQ multiplex PCR, while TCRdb's copy carries only in-frame clones and drops some. This table holds several thousand clones, 65% to 90% found once. Whole-study results and caveats: Compared with EGFR-mutant or double wild-type lesions, KRAS-mutant nodules were more clonal.

Trimming cost V 0 bases and J 4 bases, with 6 bases left between them. Germline V gene lookup returns CDR1 SGDLS and CDR2 YYNGEE. The CDR3 has 13 residues. The origin of this receptor is a person aged 50-59 years with lung adenocarcinoma. Sequenced material: FFPE invasive lung adenocarcinoma tissue. This chain links TRBV9 with TRBJ2-3; D gene ambiguous. CDR3 sequence (DNA): TGTGCCAGCAGCGTAGAAAGTCCAGATACGCAGTATTTT. It codes for CASSVESPDTQYF. The full variable domain, its missing parts supplied by reference TRBV9 and TRBJ2-3, is DSGVTQTPKHLITATGQRVTLRCSPRSGDLSVYWYQQSLDQGLQFLIQYYNGEERAKGNILERFSAQQFPDLHSELNLSSLELGDSALYFCASSVESPDTQYFGPGTRLTVL.